These 19 T cell receptor beta chains were sequenced from one sample in a study of blood T cell repertoires in COVID-19. Libraries were prepared by immunoSEQ multiplex PCR; TCRdb keeps only in-frame clonotypes and omits some of them. Altogether about 250,000 clones are present, 70% to 90% being singletons, with the ten largest covering less than 20%. The sample was PBMCs or T cells enriched from blood (not recorded which). The receptors come from a young man who had recovered from COVID-19.

The chain employs TRBV7-8 and TRBJ2-1; 7 nucleotides match TRBD2. CDR1 is SGHVS and CDR2 is FQNEAQ in the germline V gene. J gave up 4 bases and V 0 bases, and 6 bases lay outside the gene matches. This CDR3 has 16 amino acids. CDR3 in amino acids: CASSLALTSAYNEQFF. The DNA for the CDR3 is TGTGCCAGCAGCTTAGCCCTCACTAGCGCTTACAATGAGCAGTTCTTC.

The CDR3 region is CASSVQGGVSYNEQFF. The CDR3 region has the DNA TGTGCCAGCAGCGTACAGGGGGGTGTCTCCTACAATGAGCAGTTCTTC. J is TRBJ2-1 and V is TRBV9; maybe TRBD1 (7 bases). This CDR3 region has 16 residues. CDR1 SGDLS and CDR2 YYNGEE come from the germline V gene. V gave up 1 base and J gave up 0 bases, with 11 bases separating them.

V is TRBV10-3 and J is TRBJ2-3, with 8 bases aligning to TRBD2. Germline V CDR1 and CDR2: ENHRY, SYGVKD. The ends lost 4 bases at V and 4 bases at J; junction bases unmatched: 7. The CDR3 has 15 amino acids. The CDR3 DNA reads TGTGCCATCAGTGGGGGCCGGGGGGGCCCAGATACGCAGTATTTT. As protein: CAISGGRGGPDTQYF.

The chain links TRBV4-1 to TRBJ2-5; D is perhaps TRBD2 (5 bases). The V gene's germline CDR1 is MGHRA and CDR2 YSYEKL. The CDR3 spans 13 residues. V was shortened by 2 bases and J by 2 bases, with 6 bases between the two germline ends. DNA of the CDR3: TGCGCCAGCAGCCAATGGACTCAAGAGACCCAGTACTTC. Encoded protein: CASSQWTQETQYF.

This sequence joins TRBV6-5 and TRBJ1-2; D is uncertain. Germline CDR1 is MNHEY and CDR2 is SVGAGI. V lost 0 bases to trimming and J lost 7 bases, with 9 bases between them. The CDR3 totals 13 residues. The CDR3 DNA follows: TGTGCCAGCAGTTACTCCGTATTTCTTGGCTACACCTTC. It is translated as CASSYSVFLGYTF.

Remarks on this clone: The same CDR3 arises from other DNA sequences in this sample as well. The chain couples TRBV7-9 to TRBJ1-6, with D perhaps matching TRBD1 (5 bases). Germline V lookup: CDR1 SEHNR, CDR2 FQNEAQ (reference sequence). The V gene lost 1 base and the J gene lost 7 bases, with 8 bases spanning the gap. This CDR3 has 14 amino acids. For the CDR3, the DNA is TGTGCCAGCAGCTTAGGACAGCTGAATTCACCCCTCCACTTT. Its translation: CASSLGQLNSPLHF. The whole variable domain, filled in from reference TRBV7-9 and TRBJ1-6, reads DTGVSQNPRHKITKRGQNVTFRCDPISEHNRLYWYRQTLGQGPEFLTYFQNEAQLEKSRLLSDRFSAERPKGSFSTLEIQRTEQGDSAMYLCASSLGQLNSPLHFGNGTRLTVT.

The J gene is TRBJ2-7, the V gene TRBV5-1; 9 bases match TRBD1. The CDR3 length is 12 residues. Per the germline V gene, CDR1 is SGHRS and CDR2 is YFSETQ. The V segment lost 4 bases and the J segment 12 bases; nucleotides outside the gene matches: 8. The CDR3 here is CASSPGTGHAYF. Here the CDR3 DNA reads TGCGCCAGCAGCCCCGGGACAGGGCATGCGTACTTC.

This chain joins TRBV3-1 (or the pseudogene TRBV3-2) and TRBJ2-5; no definite D call. Germline V gene sequence: CDR1 LGHDT, CDR2 YNNKEL (reference sequence). This CDR3 is built from 14 residues. The ends were cut back, 4 bases at V and 1 base at J, with 10 bases in the middle. The CDR3 region is CASSPMASQETQYF. CDR3 coding DNA: TGTGCCAGCAGCCCAATGGCCAGCCAAGAGACCCAGTACTTC.

The CDR3 loop reads CAIRQGAANEKLFF. In DNA form, the CDR3 reads TGTGCCATCAGACAGGGGGCGGCTAATGAAAAACTGTTTTTT. The V and J genes are TRBV10-3 and TRBJ1-4; TRBD1 matches at 9 bases. In germline, CDR1 is ENHRY, CDR2 SYGVKD. This CDR3 contains 14 residues. The V gene end was trimmed by 6 bases and the J gene end by 3 bases; junction bases not matched to a gene: 2.

The V gene is TRBV7-3, the J gene TRBJ1-1; D unclear. Trimming pared 2 bases from V and 1 base from J, leaving 11 bases between. The CDR3 has 15 amino acids. Germline CDR1 SGHTA, CDR2 FQGTGA. The CDR3 DNA reads as TGTGCCAGCAGCTTATCTCAGGCGAGGAACACTGAAGCTTTCTTT. Protein sequence: CASSLSQARNTEAFF. The variable domain in full, with the rest retrieved from reference TRBV7-3 and TRBJ1-1, is GAGVSQTPSNKVTEKGKYVELRCDPISGHTALYWYRQSLGQGPEFLIYFQGTGAADDSGLPNDRFFAVRPEGSVSTLKIQRTERGDSAVYLCASSLSQARNTEAFFGQGTRLTVV.

This chain uses TRBV5-4 with TRBJ2-7; 11 nucleotides match TRBD1. The J segment lost 3 bases and the V segment lost 0 bases, leaving 2 bases of the junction unmatched. The length of the CDR3 is 15 residues. CDR1 is SGHNT and CDR2 is YYREEE in the germline V gene (reference sequence). The CDR3 protein is CASSLGDRGDYEQYF. In nucleotides, the CDR3 is TGTGCCAGCAGCTTGGGGGACAGGGGGGACTACGAGCAGTACTTC.

This clone was detected once. The rearrangement uses TRBV18 and TRBJ1-2; 10 positions match TRBD1. The germline CDR1 and CDR2 sequences are KGHSH and LQKENI. V dropped 4 bases and J dropped 6; count of bases not matched to a gene: 8. The CDR3 contains 15 residues. The DNA of the CDR3 is TGTGCCAGCTCACTGACAGGGGGCTTGGAGAATGGCTACACCTTC. Protein sequence: CASSLTGGLENGYTF.

The chain is built from TRBV2 and TRBJ1-2; 9 bases agree with TRBD1. The ends lost 7 bases at V and 4 bases at J; junction bases unmatched: 13. The CDR3 is 16 residues long. The germline V gene encodes CDR1 SNHLY and CDR2 FYNNEI. The CDR3 region is CASTQGDYRGLYGYTF. The CDR3 DNA is TGTGCCAGCACCCAGGGGGATTACAGGGGGCTCTATGGCTACACCTTC.

The chain carries TRBV7-2 and TRBJ2-5, with a weak D call TRBD2 (7 bases). V lost 6 bases and J 5 bases, leaving 19 bases between the germline ends. Germline loops: CDR1 SGHTA, CDR2 FQGNSA. There are 15 residues in the CDR3. CDR3 amino acids: CASSPGGGAEETQYF. The CDR3 nucleotides read TGTGCCAGCAGTCCTGGTGGGGGGGCGGAGGAGACCCAGTACTTC.

The rearrangement uses TRBV5-1 and TRBJ2-5, with 7 bases aligning to TRBD1. V lost 7 bases and J lost 2; bases outside the gene matches: 5. Germline assignment: CDR1 SGHRS and CDR2 YFSETQ. CDR3 length: 13 amino acids. The DNA for the CDR3 is TGCGCCAGCGGAAGGGACAGACAAGAGACCCAGTACTTC. This codes for CASGRDRQETQYF.

The chain links TRBV5-5 to TRBJ1-6; D is ambiguous. Looked up from germline, CDR1 is SGHKS and CDR2 is YYEKEE (reference sequence). The V gene lost 2 bases and the J gene lost 2 bases, with 14 bases spanning the gap. This CDR3 comprises 17 residues. In nucleotides, the CDR3 is TGTGCCAGCAGCTTTAGGCCAGGACTTACCTATAATTCACCCCTCCACTTT. Protein sequence: CASSFRPGLTYNSPLHF.

This CDR3 is CASSRTGRNTGELFF. The DNA for the CDR3 is TGTGCCAGTAGCAGGACAGGGAGGAACACCGGGGAGCTGTTTTTT. The genes are TRBV19 and TRBJ2-2; TRBD1 matches at 8 bases. The CDR3 sequence is 15 residues long. The germline V gene encodes CDR1 LNHDA and CDR2 SQIVND (reference sequence). Losses at the gene ends were 6 bases for V and 1 base for J; bases not matched to a gene: 4.

The chain employs TRBV10-3 and TRBJ1-2; 7 nucleotides agree with TRBD1. The CDR3 contains 15 residues. Unmatched junction bases numbered 4, after V lost 3 bases and J lost 0 bases. From germline, CDR1 is ENHRY and CDR2 SYGVKD. CDR3 sequence: CAISEGQAANYGYTF. In DNA form, the CDR3 reads TGTGCCATCAGTGAAGGACAGGCCGCTAACTATGGCTACACCTTC.

The CDR3 DNA is TGTGCCTGGAGTGTGAAACAGGGTGTTGGGCCCCAGCATTTT. Its translation is CAWSVKQGVGPQHF. The genes are TRBV30 and TRBJ1-5; D possibly corresponds to TRBD1 (6 bases). Trimming removed 0 bases at V and 9 bases at J, with 15 bases between. Germline V gene sequence: CDR1 GTSNPN, CDR2 SVGIG (reference sequence). This CDR3 is built from 14 residues.